This is a list of T cell receptor beta chains from one sample in a study of tumour-infiltrating T cells in Burkitt lymphoma. Sequencing was performed with immunoSEQ multiplex PCR; in TCRdb, only in-frame clones are kept and a portion is missing. The data show fewer than 5,000 clones, more than 15% seen once. The source material was tumor tissue. Receptors were obtained from a human donor with diffuse large B-cell lymphoma. Some clones in this sample may be carry-over from other donors' samples. The CDR3 runs from the conserved cysteine through the conserved F or W. A D gene is named only where the DNA matches it firmly. Clone size is given for some rows only: seen once, a few or many times, or a class if the clone is expanded.

abundance: NA
d_gene: TRBD1
j_gene: TRBJ2-1
v_gene: TRBV19
CDR3aa: CASSQGTDPRVEQFF
CDR3nt: TGTGCCAGTAGTCAGGGGACAGACCCCCGGGTTGAGCAGTTCTTC

abundance: NA
d_gene: TRBD1
j_gene: TRBJ1-4
v_gene: TRBV28
CDR3aa: CASTNSDRAVEKLFF
CDR3nt: TGTGCCAGCACTAACTCTGACAGGGCAGTCGAAAAACTGTTTTTT

abundance: few
d_gene: NA
j_gene: TRBJ1-2
v_gene: TRBV4-2
CDR3aa: CASSQEFANLLYGYTF
CDR3nt: TGTGCCAGCAGCCAAGAATTCGCAAACCTCCTCTATGGCTACACCTTC

abundance: NA
d_gene: NA
j_gene: TRBJ1-1
v_gene: TRBV28
CDR3aa: CASSFPRTMRFEAFF
CDR3nt: TGTGCCAGCAGTTTCCCAAGGACCATGAGGTTTGAAGCTTTCTTT

abundance: NA
d_gene: NA
j_gene: TRBJ2-7
v_gene: TRBV7-6
CDR3aa: CASSLSDYEQYF
CDR3nt: TGTGCCAGCAGCTTAAGTGACTACGAGCAGTACTTC

abundance: once
d_gene: NA
j_gene: TRBJ2-3
v_gene: TRBV4-2
CDR3aa: CASSQDVVAVTRGDTQYF
CDR3nt: TGTGCCAGCAGCCAAGATGTAGTAGCGGTCACACGAGGAGATACGCAGTATTTT

abundance: NA
d_gene: NA
j_gene: TRBJ1-3
v_gene: TRBV19
CDR3aa: CASSIPHGSYSGNTIYF
CDR3nt: TGTGCCAGTAGTATTCCACACGGCAGCTACTCTGGAAACACCATATATTTT

abundance: few
d_gene: TRBD2
j_gene: TRBJ2-7
v_gene: TRBV7-9
CDR3aa: CASSPGLAGGPGYEQYF
CDR3nt: TGTGCCAGCAGCCCCGGACTAGCGGGAGGGCCTGGCTACGAGCAGTACTTC

abundance: few
d_gene: NA
j_gene: TRBJ1-2
v_gene: TRBV5-6
CDR3aa: CASSRTANTNYGYTF
CDR3nt: TGTGCCAGCAGTCGGACAGCGAATACTAACTATGGCTACACCTTC

abundance: NA
d_gene: NA
j_gene: TRBJ1-5
v_gene: TRBV11-3
CDR3aa: CASSLGSGQPQHF
CDR3nt: TGTGCCAGCAGCTTAGGAAGTGGACAGCCCCAGCATTTT

abundance: NA
d_gene: NA
j_gene: TRBJ2-2
v_gene: TRBV5-1
CDR3aa: CASSLAERLAFRAGELFF
CDR3nt: TGCGCCAGCAGCTTGGCTGAAAGGCTAGCGTTTCGGGCCGGGGAGCTGTTTTTT

abundance: NA
d_gene: TRBD1
j_gene: TRBJ1-2
v_gene: TRBV19
CDR3aa: CASSPQGPKGYTF
CDR3nt: TGTGCCAGTAGCCCACAGGGGCCTAAAGGCTACACCTTC

abundance: few
d_gene: TRBD2
j_gene: TRBJ2-7
v_gene: TRBV6-5
CDR3aa: CASSALAGDRYEQYF
CDR3nt: TGTGCCAGCAGTGCACTAGCGGGGGACCGCTACGAGCAGTACTTC

abundance: NA
d_gene: TRBD2
j_gene: TRBJ2-1
v_gene: TRBV9
CDR3aa: CASSVVGAALAGGYNEQFF
CDR3nt: TGTGCCAGCAGCGTAGTTGGGGCAGCACTAGCGGGGGGCTACAATGAGCAGTTCTTC

abundance: NA
d_gene: TRBD1
j_gene: TRBJ1-6
v_gene: TRBV4-3
CDR3aa: CASSQGGTVGSPLHF
CDR3nt: TGCGCCAGCAGCCAAGGGGGGACAGTTGGGTCACCCCTCCACTTT

abundance: few
d_gene: NA
j_gene: TRBJ2-5
v_gene: TRBV5-1
CDR3aa: CASSIFTGGLYTETQYF
CDR3nt: TGCGCCAGCAGCATTTTTACAGGCGGGTTGTATACAGAGACCCAGTACTTC

abundance: NA
d_gene: NA
j_gene: TRBJ1-1
v_gene: TRBV5-6
CDR3aa: CASSLYRKNTEAFF
CDR3nt: TGTGCCAGCAGCTTGTACAGAAAAAACACTGAAGCTTTCTTT

abundance: NA
d_gene: TRBD1
j_gene: TRBJ1-4
v_gene: TRBV18
CDR3aa: CASSPIGTGYEKLFF
CDR3nt: TGTGCCAGCTCACCAATTGGGACAGGTTATGAAAAACTGTTTTTT

abundance: NA
d_gene: TRBD1
j_gene: TRBJ1-1
v_gene: TRBV5-8
CDR3aa: CASSWGQPNTEAFF
CDR3nt: TGTGCCAGCAGCTGGGGACAGCCGAACACTGAAGCTTTCTTT

abundance: NA
d_gene: TRBD1
j_gene: TRBJ1-3
v_gene: TRBV6-1
CDR3aa: CASSESIDRAGNTIYF
CDR3nt: TGTGCCAGCAGTGAAAGCATCGACAGGGCTGGAAACACCATATATTTT

abundance: few
d_gene: TRBD1
j_gene: TRBJ2-1
v_gene: TRBV28
CDR3aa: CASSLGQGQWDEQFF
CDR3nt: TGTGCCAGCAGTTTGGGACAGGGCCAGTGGGATGAGCAGTTCTTC

abundance: NA
d_gene: NA
j_gene: TRBJ2-1
v_gene: TRBV11-2
CDR3aa: CASSFPIGRPAEQFF
CDR3nt: TGTGCCAGCAGCTTTCCCATCGGCCGACCCGCTGAGCAGTTCTTC

abundance: large
d_gene: NA
j_gene: TRBJ1-2
v_gene: TRBV4-2
CDR3aa: CASIGGTNYGYTF
CDR3nt: TGTGCCAGCATAGGGGGTACTAACTATGGCTACACCTTC

abundance: NA
d_gene: NA
j_gene: TRBJ2-5
v_gene: TRBV18
CDR3aa: CASSRLSQETQYF
CDR3nt: TGTGCCAGCTCACGCCTGAGCCAAGAGACCCAGTACTTC

abundance: few
d_gene: TRBD1
j_gene: TRBJ2-1
v_gene: TRBV10-3
CDR3aa: CASQGANEQFF
CDR3nt: TGTGCCAGCCAGGGGGCCAATGAGCAGTTCTTC

abundance: NA
d_gene: NA
j_gene: TRBJ2-1
v_gene: TRBV9
CDR3aa: CASSPEGRLAYNEQFF
CDR3nt: TGTGCCAGCAGCCCCGAGGGACGGCTAGCCTACAATGAGCAGTTCTTC

abundance: NA
d_gene: NA
j_gene: TRBJ2-3
v_gene: TRBV6-6
CDR3aa: CASSYWGAVDTQYF
CDR3nt: TGTGCCAGCAGTTACTGGGGGGCGGTAGATACGCAGTATTTT

abundance: NA
d_gene: TRBD2
j_gene: TRBJ2-7
v_gene: TRBV28
CDR3aa: CASSSRLAPYEQYF
CDR3nt: TGTGCCAGCAGTTCTAGACTAGCTCCCTACGAGCAGTACTTC

abundance: NA
d_gene: NA
j_gene: TRBJ1-2
v_gene: TRBV5-4
CDR3aa: CASSSTPGKTYGYTF
CDR3nt: TGTGCCAGCTCCAGTACCCCAGGAAAGACCTATGGCTACACCTTC

abundance: few
d_gene: NA
j_gene: TRBJ1-4
v_gene: TRBV30
CDR3aa: CAWTPGRRLNEKLFF
CDR3nt: TGTGCCTGGACACCGGGACGGCGACTTAATGAAAAACTGTTTTTT

abundance: NA
d_gene: NA
j_gene: TRBJ1-1
v_gene: TRBV19
CDR3aa: CASSIRGMNTEAFF
CDR3nt: TGTGCCAGTAGTATTCGGGGCATGAACACTGAAGCTTTCTTT

abundance: NA
d_gene: NA
j_gene: TRBJ1-1
v_gene: TRBV7-6
CDR3aa: CASSLTNSEAFF
CDR3nt: TGTGCCAGCAGCTTAACAAATTCTGAAGCTTTCTTT

abundance: once
d_gene: TRBD2
j_gene: TRBJ2-1
v_gene: TRBV28
CDR3aa: CASSFPGRGNTYNEQFF
CDR3nt: TGTGCCAGCAGTTTCCCCGGGCGGGGGAACACCTACAATGAGCAGTTCTTC

abundance: few
d_gene: NA
j_gene: TRBJ2-3
v_gene: TRBV5-4
CDR3aa: CASSYLTDTQYF
CDR3nt: TGTGCCAGCAGCTACCTCACAGATACGCAGTATTTT

abundance: few
d_gene: NA
j_gene: TRBJ1-1
v_gene: TRBV4-3
CDR3aa: CASSQDRATNTEAFF
CDR3nt: TGCGCCAGCAGCCAAGATAGGGCCACGAACACTGAAGCTTTCTTT

abundance: few
d_gene: NA
j_gene: TRBJ1-1
v_gene: TRBV6-4
CDR3aa: CASSDGRVDTEAFF
CDR3nt: TGTGCCAGCAGTGACGGCAGGGTGGACACTGAAGCTTTCTTT

abundance: hyperexpanded
d_gene: TRBD1
j_gene: TRBJ1-2
v_gene: TRBV6-5
CDR3aa: CASRPGTGYYGYTF
CDR3nt: TGTGCCAGCAGGCCCGGGACAGGGTACTATGGCTACACCTTC

abundance: NA
d_gene: TRBD1
j_gene: TRBJ2-7
v_gene: TRBV10-3
CDR3aa: CAISEKGGVLFLGEQYF
CDR3nt: TGTGCCATCAGTGAGAAAGGGGGCGTCTTATTCTTGGGGGAGCAGTACTTC

abundance: few
d_gene: TRBD2
j_gene: TRBJ2-5
v_gene: TRBV14
CDR3aa: CASSQRGLTGGVETQYF
CDR3nt: TGTGCCAGCAGCCAAAGAGGATTGACGGGGGGTGTGGAGACCCAGTACTTC

abundance: few
d_gene: NA
j_gene: TRBJ2-1
v_gene: TRBV13
CDR3aa: CASSFLLAEFNEQFF
CDR3nt: TGTGCCAGCAGCTTCCTCCTGGCGGAGTTCAATGAGCAGTTCTTC

abundance: few
d_gene: NA
j_gene: TRBJ2-1
v_gene: TRBV19
CDR3aa: CASSIDPGNEQFF
CDR3nt: TGTGCCAGTAGTATAGATCCGGGGAATGAGCAGTTCTTC

abundance: few
d_gene: NA
j_gene: TRBJ1-1
v_gene: TRBV7-9
CDR3aa: CASSLTRTANTEAFF
CDR3nt: TGTGCCAGCAGCTTAACCCGGACAGCTAACACTGAAGCTTTCTTT

abundance: few
d_gene: TRBD2
j_gene: TRBJ2-1
v_gene: TRBV18
CDR3aa: CASSPLGLDAEQFF
CDR3nt: TGTGCCAGCTCACCCTTGGGACTAGACGCAGAGCAGTTCTTC

abundance: NA
d_gene: TRBD1
j_gene: TRBJ1-1
v_gene: TRBV6-5
CDR3aa: CASRNGQGRTEAFF
CDR3nt: TGTGCCAGCAGAAACGGACAGGGGAGGACTGAAGCTTTCTTT

abundance: large
d_gene: NA
j_gene: TRBJ1-1
v_gene: TRBV7-6
CDR3aa: CASSLSDSEAFF
CDR3nt: TGTGCCAGCAGCTTAAGTGACAGTGAAGCTTTCTTT

abundance: few
d_gene: TRBD1
j_gene: TRBJ2-7
v_gene: TRBV7-9
CDR3aa: CASSPSSGRGQYEQYF
CDR3nt: TGTGCCAGCAGCCCTAGTTCAGGCAGGGGGCAGTACGAGCAGTACTTC

abundance: large
d_gene: NA
j_gene: TRBJ2-2
v_gene: TRBV4-1
CDR3aa: CASKGSPGGLFF
CDR3nt: TGCGCCAGCAAGGGCTCTCCTGGCGGGCTGTTTTTT

abundance: few
d_gene: NA
j_gene: TRBJ1-6
v_gene: TRBV30
CDR3aa: CAWRGGLNSPLHF
CDR3nt: TGTGCCTGGAGGGGGGGCCTTAATTCACCCCTCCACTTT

abundance: NA
d_gene: NA
j_gene: TRBJ2-5
v_gene: TRBV9
CDR3aa: CASSGETQYF
CDR3nt: TGTGCCAGCAGTGGGGAGACCCAGTACTTC

abundance: NA
d_gene: NA
j_gene: TRBJ2-4
v_gene: TRBV28
CDR3aa: CASSLQGGAAKNIQYF
CDR3nt: TGTGCCAGCAGTTTGCAAGGCGGGGCGGCCAAAAACATTCAGTACTTC

abundance: few
d_gene: TRBD1
j_gene: TRBJ1-4
v_gene: TRBV11-2
CDR3aa: CASSLNRGFEKLFF
CDR3nt: TGTGCCAGCAGCCTCAACAGGGGATTCGAAAAACTGTTTTTT

abundance: few
d_gene: NA
j_gene: TRBJ2-3
v_gene: TRBV15
CDR3aa: CATSTRTATTSTDTQYF
CDR3nt: TGTGCCACCAGCACCCGGACTGCTACTACTAGCACAGATACGCAGTATTTT

abundance: NA
d_gene: TRBD1
j_gene: TRBJ2-7
v_gene: TRBV19
CDR3aa: CASSTPTGDGFPYEQYF
CDR3nt: TGTGCCAGTAGTACACCGACAGGGGATGGGTTTCCCTACGAGCAGTACTTC

abundance: NA
d_gene: NA
j_gene: TRBJ2-7
v_gene: TRBV20-1
CDR3aa: CRTYEQYF
CDR3nt: TGCAGGACCTACGAGCAGTACTTC

abundance: NA
d_gene: NA
j_gene: TRBJ1-4
v_gene: TRBV7-9
CDR3aa: CASSHPSTTNEKLFF
CDR3nt: TGTGCCAGCAGCCACCCAAGTACAACTAATGAAAAACTGTTTTTT